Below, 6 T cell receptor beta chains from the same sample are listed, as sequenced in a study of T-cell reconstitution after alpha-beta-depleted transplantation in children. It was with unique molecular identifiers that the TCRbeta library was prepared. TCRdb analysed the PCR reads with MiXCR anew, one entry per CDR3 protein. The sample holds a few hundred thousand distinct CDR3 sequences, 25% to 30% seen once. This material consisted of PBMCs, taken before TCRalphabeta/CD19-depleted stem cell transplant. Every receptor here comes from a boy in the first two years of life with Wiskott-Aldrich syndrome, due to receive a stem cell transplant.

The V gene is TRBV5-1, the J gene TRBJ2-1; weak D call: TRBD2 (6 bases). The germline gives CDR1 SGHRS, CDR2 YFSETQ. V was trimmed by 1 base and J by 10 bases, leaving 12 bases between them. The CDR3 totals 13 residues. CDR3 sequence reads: CASSLTGAGEQFF. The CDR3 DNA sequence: TGCGCCAGCAGCTTGACGGGAGCAGGCGAGCAGTTCTTC.

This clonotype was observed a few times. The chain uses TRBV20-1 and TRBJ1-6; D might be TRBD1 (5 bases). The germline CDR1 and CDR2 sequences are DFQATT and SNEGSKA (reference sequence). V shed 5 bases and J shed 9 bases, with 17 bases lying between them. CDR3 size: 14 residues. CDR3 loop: CSALATRGSSPLHF. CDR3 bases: TGCAGTGCTCTAGCTACACGGGGCAGTTCACCCCTCCACTTT.

The CDR3 region is CASSRGPPSVETQYF. CDR3 nucleotide sequence: TGTGCCAGCAGCCGCGGACCCCCGAGCGTAGAGACCCAGTACTTC. The chain couples TRBV28 to TRBJ2-5; D is unclear. Trimming shortened V by 6 bases and J by 4 bases, and 18 bases separated the two germline ends. This CDR3 is 15 amino acids long. Per germline, CDR1 MDHEN and CDR2 SYDVKM. The full variable domain, with the rest looked up from reference TRBV28 and TRBJ2-5, is DVKVTQSSRYLVKRTGEKVFLECVQDMDHENMFWYRQDPGLGLRLIYFSYDVKMKEKGDIPEGYSVSREKKERFSLILESASTNQTSMYLCASSRGPPSVETQYFGPGTRLLVL.

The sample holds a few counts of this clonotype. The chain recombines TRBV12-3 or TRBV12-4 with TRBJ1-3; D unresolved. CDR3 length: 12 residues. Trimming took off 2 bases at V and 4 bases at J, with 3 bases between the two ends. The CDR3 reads CASSLFGNTIYF. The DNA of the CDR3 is TGTGCCAGCAGTTTATTCGGAAACACCATATATTTT.

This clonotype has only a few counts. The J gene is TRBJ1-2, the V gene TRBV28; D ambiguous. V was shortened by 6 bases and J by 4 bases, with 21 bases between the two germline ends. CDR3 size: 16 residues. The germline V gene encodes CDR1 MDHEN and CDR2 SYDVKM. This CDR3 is CASSLPGLQPFYGYTF. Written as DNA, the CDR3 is TGTGCCAGCAGCCTCCCAGGACTGCAACCCTTCTATGGCTACACCTTC.

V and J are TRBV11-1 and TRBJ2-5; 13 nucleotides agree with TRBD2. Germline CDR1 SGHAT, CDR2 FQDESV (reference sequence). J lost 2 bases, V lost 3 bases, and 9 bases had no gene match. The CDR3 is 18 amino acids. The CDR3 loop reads CASSFRRGLAGNQETQYF. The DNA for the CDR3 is TGTGCCAGCAGCTTCCGCAGGGGACTAGCGGGGAATCAAGAGACCCAGTACTTC.